The rows below give T cell receptor beta chains drawn from one sample of a study of OX40 agonist ivuxolimab in advanced cancers. The protocol was immunoSEQ multiplex PCR, while the TCRdb copy is restricted to in-frame clones and leaves out a portion. This repertoire shows about 43,000 clones, approximately 83% found once; its top ten account for 15%. This sample comprised CD4+ or CD8+ T cells sorted from blood, obtained in a trial of the OX40 agonist ivuxolimab. Receptors originate from an adult with an advanced solid tumor such as melanoma, head and neck, liver or kidney cancer. The CDR3 runs from the conserved cysteine through the conserved F or W. The order of the fields is clone size, D gene, J gene, V gene, CDR3 protein, CDR3 DNA. D genes are given only for firm matches. The size field is filled for only some rows; it gives once, few, many or a size class.

clone size: -
D gene: -
J gene: TRBJ1-1
V gene: TRBV6-4
CDR3 protein: CASSESIGRNAEAFF
CDR3 DNA: TGTGCCAGCAGTGAGTCGATCGGACGGAACGCTGAAGCTTTCTTT

clone size: -
D gene: TRBD1
J gene: TRBJ1-2
V gene: TRBV29-1
CDR3 protein: CSVEPGDRGYTF
CDR3 DNA: TGCAGCGTTGAGCCAGGGGACAGAGGCTACACCTTC

clone size: -
D gene: -
J gene: TRBJ2-5
V gene: TRBV9
CDR3 protein: CASSPSRGTQETQYF
CDR3 DNA: TGTGCCAGCAGCCCGAGCCGGGGGACCCAAGAGACCCAGTACTTC

clone size: -
D gene: -
J gene: TRBJ1-6
V gene: TRBV14
CDR3 protein: CASSQGVTGNSPLHF
CDR3 DNA: TGTGCCAGCAGCCAAGGGGTGACAGGCAATTCACCCCTCCACTTT

clone size: -
D gene: TRBD1
J gene: TRBJ2-7
V gene: TRBV7-6
CDR3 protein: CASSNGQGLSYEQYF
CDR3 DNA: TGTGCCAGCAGTAATGGACAGGGTCTCTCCTACGAGCAGTACTTC

clone size: -
D gene: -
J gene: TRBJ2-6
V gene: TRBV5-1
CDR3 protein: CASSVTALDSGANVLTF
CDR3 DNA: TGCGCCAGCAGCGTGACAGCCCTTGACTCTGGGGCCAACGTCCTGACTTTC

clone size: -
D gene: -
J gene: TRBJ2-7
V gene: TRBV27
CDR3 protein: CASSLGGSPYEQYF
CDR3 DNA: TGTGCCAGCAGTTTAGGCGGGTCCCCCTACGAGCAGTACTTC

clone size: once
D gene: -
J gene: TRBJ1-2
V gene: TRBV7-8
CDR3 protein: CASSLGSREYGYTF
CDR3 DNA: TGTGCCAGCAGCTTAGGGTCCAGGGAATATGGCTACACCTTC

clone size: once
D gene: TRBD2
J gene: TRBJ2-1
V gene: TRBV5-1
CDR3 protein: CASSFAPLAGGSNEQFF
CDR3 DNA: TGCGCCAGCAGCTTTGCACCCCTAGCGGGAGGTAGCAATGAGCAGTTCTTC

clone size: -
D gene: -
J gene: TRBJ2-6
V gene: TRBV6-5
CDR3 protein: CASSSWTDSGANVLTF
CDR3 DNA: TGTGCCAGCAGTTCTTGGACGGACTCTGGGGCCAACGTCCTGACTTTC

clone size: -
D gene: -
J gene: TRBJ2-4
V gene: TRBV6-6
CDR3 protein: CASRDTSIQYF
CDR3 DNA: TGTGCCAGCAGAGACACTTCAATTCAGTACTTC

clone size: -
D gene: -
J gene: TRBJ2-7
V gene: TRBV18
CDR3 protein: CASSPTGPRHYEQYF
CDR3 DNA: TGTGCCAGCTCACCAACAGGGCCCCGGCACTACGAGCAGTACTTC

clone size: -
D gene: -
J gene: TRBJ1-5
V gene: TRBV6-1
CDR3 protein: CASSEAWGNQPQHF
CDR3 DNA: TGTGCCAGCAGTGAAGCTTGGGGAAATCAGCCCCAGCATTTT

clone size: -
D gene: -
J gene: TRBJ1-5
V gene: TRBV7-6
CDR3 protein: CASSLGGGYNQPQHF
CDR3 DNA: TGTGCCAGCAGCTTAGGCGGGGGATACAATCAGCCCCAGCATTTT

clone size: -
D gene: TRBD2
J gene: TRBJ2-7
V gene: TRBV5-5
CDR3 protein: CASSGVGSGRDYEQYF
CDR3 DNA: TGTGCCAGCAGCGGGGTAGGTAGCGGGAGGGACTACGAGCAGTACTTC

clone size: -
D gene: -
J gene: TRBJ2-7
V gene: TRBV4-1
CDR3 protein: CASSQVSGHFYEQYF
CDR3 DNA: TGCGCCAGCAGCCAAGTCTCGGGGCACTTCTACGAGCAGTACTTC

clone size: once
D gene: -
J gene: TRBJ1-1
V gene: TRBV7-9
CDR3 protein: CASSPLAGQRNTEAFF
CDR3 DNA: TGTGCCAGCAGCCCATTGGCCGGACAGAGGAACACTGAAGCTTTCTTT

clone size: -
D gene: TRBD2
J gene: TRBJ2-7
V gene: TRBV29-1
CDR3 protein: CSGRAAGSYEQYF
CDR3 DNA: TGCAGCGGTAGGGCAGCGGGATCCTACGAGCAGTACTTC

clone size: -
D gene: TRBD1
J gene: TRBJ1-1
V gene: TRBV27
CDR3 protein: CASSETGQGFSITFF
CDR3 DNA: TGTGCCAGCAGTGAGACGGGACAGGGTTTTTCGATTACTTTCTTT

clone size: -
D gene: -
J gene: TRBJ2-7
V gene: TRBV30
CDR3 protein: CAPYEQYF
CDR3 DNA: TGTGCCCCTTACGAGCAGTACTTC

clone size: -
D gene: TRBD1
J gene: TRBJ2-3
V gene: TRBV7-9
CDR3 protein: CASTGADTQYF
CDR3 DNA: TGTGCCAGTACAGGGGCAGATACGCAGTATTTT

clone size: -
D gene: TRBD1
J gene: TRBJ1-6
V gene: TRBV11-2
CDR3 protein: CASSLDRIDRGTIWLHF
CDR3 DNA: TGTGCCAGCAGCTTAGATCGTATTGACAGGGGAACGATCTGGCTCCACTTT

clone size: -
D gene: TRBD2
J gene: TRBJ2-1
V gene: TRBV19
CDR3 protein: CASSIDSGLYNEQFF
CDR3 DNA: TGTGCCAGTAGTATCGATAGCGGGTTATACAATGAGCAGTTCTTC

clone size: -
D gene: -
J gene: TRBJ1-4
V gene: TRBV7-9
CDR3 protein: CASSLTPGNEKLFF
CDR3 DNA: TGTGCCAGCAGCTTGACCCCGGGGAATGAAAAACTGTTTTTT

clone size: -
D gene: -
J gene: TRBJ1-2
V gene: TRBV28
CDR3 protein: CASSLSIWGYYGYTF
CDR3 DNA: TGTGCCAGCAGTTTAAGTATCTGGGGGTACTATGGCTACACCTTC

clone size: -
D gene: -
J gene: TRBJ2-2
V gene: TRBV27
CDR3 protein: CASSFLAGELFF
CDR3 DNA: TGTGCCAGCAGTTTCCTCGCCGGGGAGCTGTTTTTT

clone size: -
D gene: -
J gene: TRBJ1-2
V gene: TRBV10-2
CDR3 protein: CASSEGDYGYTF
CDR3 DNA: TGCGCCAGCAGTGAGGGGGACTATGGCTACACCTTC

clone size: -
D gene: TRBD1
J gene: TRBJ2-5
V gene: TRBV6-6
CDR3 protein: CASSYPDRTLRETQYF
CDR3 DNA: TGTGCCAGCAGTTACCCGGACAGGACCCTACGGGAGACCCAGTACTTC

clone size: large
D gene: TRBD1
J gene: TRBJ2-5
V gene: TRBV19
CDR3 protein: CASSIGTGETQYF
CDR3 DNA: TGTGCCAGTAGTATAGGGACAGGAGAGACCCAGTACTTC

clone size: -
D gene: TRBD1
J gene: TRBJ1-1
V gene: TRBV11-2
CDR3 protein: CASSGTGGMNTEAFF
CDR3 DNA: TGTGCCAGCAGCGGGACAGGGGGCATGAACACTGAAGCTTTCTTT

clone size: -
D gene: TRBD1
J gene: TRBJ1-5
V gene: TRBV4-1
CDR3 protein: CASSQEGGGINQPQHF
CDR3 DNA: TGCGCCAGCAGCCAAGAAGGAGGGGGCATCAATCAGCCCCAGCATTTT

clone size: few
D gene: -
J gene: TRBJ1-1
V gene: TRBV11-3
CDR3 protein: CASSLDHGANTEAFF
CDR3 DNA: TGTGCCAGCAGCTTAGATCACGGGGCGAACACTGAAGCTTTCTTT

clone size: once
D gene: TRBD1
J gene: TRBJ2-3
V gene: TRBV6-6
CDR3 protein: CASSPWGQGASDTQYF
CDR3 DNA: TGTGCCAGCAGCCCTTGGGGACAGGGGGCGTCAGATACGCAGTATTTT

clone size: -
D gene: TRBD1
J gene: TRBJ2-7
V gene: TRBV27
CDR3 protein: CASSSGTAFEQYF
CDR3 DNA: TGTGCCAGCAGTTCCGGGACAGCCTTCGAGCAGTACTTC

clone size: -
D gene: TRBD2
J gene: TRBJ2-2
V gene: TRBV9
CDR3 protein: CASSVNLAGNTGELFF
CDR3 DNA: TGTGCCAGCAGCGTAAACCTAGCGGGAAACACCGGGGAGCTGTTTTTT

clone size: -
D gene: TRBD2
J gene: TRBJ2-1
V gene: TRBV7-6
CDR3 protein: CASSPWTSGSFGSNEQFF
CDR3 DNA: TGTGCCAGCAGCCCGTGGACTAGCGGGAGTTTTGGTTCGAATGAGCAGTTCTTC

clone size: -
D gene: TRBD2
J gene: TRBJ2-3
V gene: TRBV5-6
CDR3 protein: CASSYQRGGPADTQYF
CDR3 DNA: TGTGCCAGCAGCTACCAGCGGGGGGGCCCCGCAGATACGCAGTATTTT

clone size: -
D gene: -
J gene: TRBJ1-1
V gene: TRBV7-8
CDR3 protein: CASSLIGGMNTEAFF
CDR3 DNA: TGTGCCAGCAGCCTTATAGGAGGGATGAACACTGAAGCTTTCTTT

clone size: -
D gene: -
J gene: TRBJ1-3
V gene: TRBV7-8
CDR3 protein: CASSGGHSLSGNTIYF
CDR3 DNA: TGTGCCAGCAGCGGGGGACATTCTCTCTCTGGAAACACCATATATTTT

clone size: -
D gene: -
J gene: TRBJ1-2
V gene: TRBV9
CDR3 protein: CASSPQAGAGYGYTF
CDR3 DNA: TGTGCCAGCAGCCCTCAGGCTGGGGCAGGCTATGGCTACACCTTC

clone size: -
D gene: TRBD2
J gene: TRBJ2-5
V gene: TRBV27
CDR3 protein: CASSSLNGGRAETQYF
CDR3 DNA: TGTGCCAGCAGTTCGCTAAATGGCGGGAGGGCTGAGACCCAGTACTTC

clone size: -
D gene: TRBD1
J gene: TRBJ1-6
V gene: TRBV10-1
CDR3 protein: CASSESRTGGSPLHF
CDR3 DNA: TGCGCCAGCAGTGAGTCAAGGACAGGTGGATCACCCCTCCACTTT

clone size: few
D gene: -
J gene: TRBJ2-2
V gene: TRBV25-1
CDR3 protein: CASSEEGGLDTGELFF
CDR3 DNA: TGTGCCAGCAGTGAGGAGGGGGGTTTGGACACCGGGGAGCTGTTTTTT

clone size: -
D gene: -
J gene: TRBJ2-7
V gene: TRBV6-5
CDR3 protein: CASRTWDGSYEQYF
CDR3 DNA: TGTGCCAGCAGGACCTGGGACGGCTCCTACGAGCAGTACTTC

clone size: few
D gene: -
J gene: TRBJ1-2
V gene: TRBV5-1
CDR3 protein: CASSLDGPHYGYTF
CDR3 DNA: TGCGCCAGCAGCTTGGACGGTCCTCACTATGGCTACACCTTC

clone size: -
D gene: TRBD1
J gene: TRBJ1-5
V gene: TRBV5-1
CDR3 protein: CSDRGPFPNQPQHF
CDR3 DNA: TGCTCTGACAGGGGCCCTTTTCCGAATCAGCCCCAGCATTTT

clone size: few
D gene: -
J gene: TRBJ1-1
V gene: TRBV4-2
CDR3 protein: CASSQQGSTEAFF
CDR3 DNA: TGTGCCAGCAGCCAACAGGGGTCCACTGAAGCTTTCTTT

clone size: -
D gene: -
J gene: TRBJ1-1
V gene: TRBV6-5
CDR3 protein: CASSYADSWTEAFF
CDR3 DNA: TGTGCCAGCAGTTACGCGGACTCTTGGACTGAAGCTTTCTTT

clone size: few
D gene: -
J gene: TRBJ2-5
V gene: TRBV7-8
CDR3 protein: CASRNWGAGETQYF
CDR3 DNA: TGTGCCAGCAGGAACTGGGGGGCCGGAGAGACCCAGTACTTC

clone size: -
D gene: TRBD2
J gene: TRBJ2-5
V gene: TRBV11-1
CDR3 protein: CAISSGGVSTQYF
CDR3 DNA: TGTGCCATCAGCAGCGGGGGCGTATCGACCCAGTACTTC

clone size: -
D gene: -
J gene: TRBJ1-1
V gene: TRBV4-1
CDR3 protein: CASSHRNYMNTEAFF
CDR3 DNA: TGCGCCAGCAGCCACAGGAATTACATGAACACTGAAGCTTTCTTT

clone size: once
D gene: TRBD2
J gene: TRBJ2-1
V gene: TRBV4-3
CDR3 protein: CASSLHLRGTSGRDEQFF
CDR3 DNA: TGCGCCAGCAGCCTCCACCTAAGGGGGACTAGCGGGAGAGATGAGCAGTTCTTC

clone size: -
D gene: TRBD1
J gene: TRBJ1-5
V gene: TRBV28
CDR3 protein: CASSPTGKSNQPQHF
CDR3 DNA: TGTGCCAGCAGCCCGACAGGGAAGAGCAATCAGCCCCAGCATTTT

clone size: once
D gene: TRBD1
J gene: TRBJ1-6
V gene: TRBV11-2
CDR3 protein: CASSLGWTGAIYNSPLHF
CDR3 DNA: TGTGCCAGCAGCTTAGGGTGGACAGGGGCCATCTATAATTCACCCCTCCACTTT